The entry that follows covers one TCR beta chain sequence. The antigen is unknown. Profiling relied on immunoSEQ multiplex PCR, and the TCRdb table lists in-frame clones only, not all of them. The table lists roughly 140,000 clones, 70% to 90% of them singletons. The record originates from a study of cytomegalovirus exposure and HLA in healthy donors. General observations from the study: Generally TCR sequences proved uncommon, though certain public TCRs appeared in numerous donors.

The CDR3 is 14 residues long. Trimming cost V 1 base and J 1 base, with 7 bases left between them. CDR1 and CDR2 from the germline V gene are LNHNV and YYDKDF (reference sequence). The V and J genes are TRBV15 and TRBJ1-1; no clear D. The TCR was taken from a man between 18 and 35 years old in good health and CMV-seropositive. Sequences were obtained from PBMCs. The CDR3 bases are TGTGCCACCAGCAGAGTTGAGGGGAACACTGAAGCTTTCTTT. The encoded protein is CATSRVEGNTEAFF.